This is a list of T cell receptor beta chains from one sample in a study of breast tumors, draining lymph nodes, adjacent tissues. TCRdb reprocessed the multiplex PCR reads with MiXCR, giving one entry per CDR3 protein. The sample lists some 140,000 distinct CDR3 sequences, about 20% occurring once. The specimen was axillary lymph node tissue. The receptor set was obtained from a female donor with breast cancer. Some clones in this sample may be carry-over from other donors' samples. CDR3s include the opening cysteine and the closing phenylalanine or tryptophan. A D gene is named only where the DNA matches it firmly. Rows may omit the clone size; those that give it use once, few, many or a size class.

d_call	v_call	j_call	clone_size	cdr3_nt	cdr3_aa
-	TRBV6-5	TRBJ1-3	many	TGTGCCAGCAGTGCCTCCTTCAGCTCTGGAAACACCATATATTTT	CASSASFSSGNTIYF
TRBD1	TRBV9	TRBJ1-4	many	TGTGCCAGCAGCGTACCTGAAGGGACAGAGGAAAAACTGTTTTTT	CASSVPEGTEEKLFF
TRBD2	TRBV30	TRBJ2-1	-	TGTGCCTGGAGTGCCCCGGGACTAGCGGACGATGAGCAGTTCTTC	CAWSAPGLADDEQFF
TRBD2	TRBV5-1	TRBJ2-3	many	TGCGCCAGCAGCCAATCTAGCGGGAGAGTTCTGTTCACAGATACGCAGTATTTT	CASSQSSGRVLFTDTQYF
-	TRBV20-1	TRBJ1-6	many	TGCAGTGCAACACTAGGCTCCTATAATTCACCCCTCCACTTT	CSATLGSYNSPLHF
TRBD2	TRBV7-9	TRBJ2-1	many	TGTGCCAGCAGCTTAGCTAACTTAGGTAGCGGGAGGGACAATGAGCAGTTCTTC	CASSLANLGSGRDNEQFF
TRBD1	TRBV19	TRBJ1-4	-	TGTGCCAGTAGTGCAACAGGGGCAACTAATGAAAAACTGTTCTTT	CASSATGATNEKLFF
-	TRBV14	TRBJ2-3	many	TGTGCCAGCAGCCAAGGCAGGGGCCCAGATACGCAGTATTTT	CASSQGRGPDTQYF
-	TRBV5-1	TRBJ1-1	-	TGCGCCAGCAGCTATGGAGGGACATTTGAAGCTTTCTTT	CASSYGGTFEAFF
TRBD2	TRBV7-9	TRBJ2-1	many	TGTGCCAGCAGCTTAGAGCGGGAGGTCTACAATGAGCAGTTCTTC	CASSLEREVYNEQFF
TRBD1	TRBV6-1	TRBJ1-2	-	TGTGCCAGCAGTTGGGACAGCACCCCTACCTATGGCTACACCTTC	CASSWDSTPTYGYTF
-	TRBV2	TRBJ2-5	few	TGTGCCAGCATCGGGGAAGGGATTGAGACCCAGTACTTC	CASIGEGIETQYF
TRBD1	TRBV20-1	TRBJ2-7	-	TGCAGTGCTCCCAGGGGGTCGGCCTCCTACGAGCAGTACTTC	CSAPRGSASYEQYF
-	TRBV12-3/TRBV12-4	TRBJ1-6	-	TGTGCCAGCAGTTCCGCCAATTCACCCCTCCACTTT	CASSSANSPLHF
TRBD2	TRBV7-9	TRBJ2-1	many	TGTGCCAGCAGCACAAGGACTAGCGGGAGAAACTACAATGAGCAGTTCTTC	CASSTRTSGRNYNEQFF
-	TRBV28	TRBJ1-5	few	TGTGCCAGCAGTCCCTCCGTCACTGGCAATCAGCCCCAGCATTTT	CASSPSVTGNQPQHF
TRBD1	TRBV5-5	TRBJ2-7	many	TGTGCCAGCAGCCCTAGACAGGGGTTTGGGAGAAGCTCCTACGAGCAGTACTTC	CASSPRQGFGRSSYEQYF
TRBD2	TRBV20-1	TRBJ2-7	many	TGCAGTGCAAGCAACCCGGGACTAGCGGGAGGCTCCTACGAGCAGTACTTC	CSASNPGLAGGSYEQYF
TRBD1	TRBV28	TRBJ1-5	few	TGTGCCAGCAGTTTATACCGACAGGGGTATCAGCCCCAGCATTTT	CASSLYRQGYQPQHF
-	TRBV12-3/TRBV12-4	TRBJ2-2	many	TGTGCCAGCAGTTTAAAACGTCGGCTGAACACCGGGGAGCTGTTTTTT	CASSLKRRLNTGELFF
-	TRBV29-1	TRBJ1-5	many	TGCAGCGCCCGTCGTGGGGGGGAGGATCAGCCCCAGCATTTT	CSARRGGEDQPQHF
-	TRBV6-6	TRBJ1-2	few	TGTGCCAGCAGTTACTCGAGGGCGTTCCTTAACTATGGCTACACCTTC	CASSYSRAFLNYGYTF
TRBD2	TRBV29-1	TRBJ2-2	many	TGCAGCCCTCGACTAGCGGGAAATTTTTACACCGGGGAGCTGTTTTTT	CSPRLAGNFYTGELFF
-	TRBV14	TRBJ2-7	many	TGTGCCAGCAGCCCGTCCCCAGTCGGAGGGACGGGGGCGTACGAGCAGTACTTC	CASSPSPVGGTGAYEQYF
TRBD2	TRBV6-5	TRBJ2-2	many	TGTGCCAGCAGCCTAGCGGGAGTTGTCACCGGGGAGCTGTTTTTT	CASSLAGVVTGELFF
TRBD2	TRBV7-8	TRBJ2-5	-	TGTGCCAGCAGCTTAGTACTGTCGCTAGCGGGAGTTAGTGAGACCCAGTACTTC	CASSLVLSLAGVSETQYF
TRBD1	TRBV20-1	TRBJ2-7	many	TGCAGTGCTGAAATAGATAACAGGGGGCCTTTATATTACGAGCAGTACTTC	CSAEIDNRGPLYYEQYF
-	TRBV13	TRBJ2-7	many	TGTGCCAGCAGCTTGGAGGGGGACACCTACGAGCAGTACTTC	CASSLEGDTYEQYF
-	TRBV6-1	TRBJ1-1	-	TGTGCCAGCAGTGAAGCAGGGGGAACTGAAGCTTTCTTT	CASSEAGGTEAFF
TRBD1	TRBV20-1	TRBJ1-4	-	TGCAGTGCTCCTGGACAGGAGGGTGAAAAACTGTTTTTT	CSAPGQEGEKLFF
TRBD2	TRBV7-8	TRBJ2-7	many	TGTGCCACACTTAGCGGGAGGGGTTTGGAGCAGTACTTC	CATLSGRGLEQYF
-	TRBV10-3	TRBJ2-1	many	TGTGCCATCAGTGAGGACGGGGGCCGATACAATGAGCAGTTCTTC	CAISEDGGRYNEQFF
-	TRBV19	TRBJ2-5	many	TGTGCCAGTAGTCCAAGACAGGTGTTGGGAGAGACCCAGTACTTC	CASSPRQVLGETQYF
TRBD2	TRBV20-1	TRBJ2-3	many	TGCAGTGCTAGAGCGACTAGCGAAAACACAGATACGCAGTATTTT	CSARATSENTDTQYF
TRBD2	TRBV7-3	TRBJ2-3	many	TGTGCCAGCAGCCCCTCCCGGACTAGCGGGAGGGATACGCAGTATTTT	CASSPSRTSGRDTQYF
TRBD2	TRBV20-1	TRBJ2-5	many	TGCAGTGCTAGAGACGGACTAGCGGGAACAGAGACCCAGTACTTC	CSARDGLAGTETQYF
-	TRBV19	TRBJ2-1	many	TGTGCCAGTAGTCGTAGCAGGTGGGGCAATGAGCAGTTCTTC	CASSRSRWGNEQFF
-	TRBV7-9	TRBJ2-3	many	TGTGCCAGCAGCTTAGAGCCCCTCAGTTCCACAGATACGCAGTATTTT	CASSLEPLSSTDTQYF
TRBD2	TRBV10-3	TRBJ2-6	-	TGTGCCATCAGTGACCGGACGAGAACCGGGACTAGCGGCTCTGGGGCCAACGTCCTGACTTTC	CAISDRTRTGTSGSGANVLTF
TRBD1	TRBV3-1	TRBJ1-2	many	TGTGCCAGCAGCCAGGAACACAGGGGCGCGCTTAACTATGGCTACACCTTC	CASSQEHRGALNYGYTF
-	TRBV19	TRBJ1-4	many	TGTGCCAGTAGTATCACGGCCGAGGGGGAAAAACTGTTTTTT	CASSITAEGEKLFF
-	TRBV12-3/TRBV12-4	TRBJ1-2	many	TGTGCCAGCAGCCCACGGACCTACAGAGCTGGCTACACCTTC	CASSPRTYRAGYTF
-	TRBV18	TRBJ2-5	many	TGTGCCAGCTCACCACAGGAGATAGAGACCCAGTACTTC	CASSPQEIETQYF
TRBD1	TRBV5-1	TRBJ1-2	many	TGCGCCAGCAGCGGGACAGGCGTTGACTATGGCTACACCTTC	CASSGTGVDYGYTF
TRBD2	TRBV5-4	TRBJ2-1	-	TGTGCCAGCAGCTTAAACCTAGCGGGCTCCTACAATGAGCAGTTCTTC	CASSLNLAGSYNEQFF
TRBD1	TRBV9	TRBJ1-4	-	TGTGCCAGCAGCAGTAAAGGGCAGGGGGCATGGAATGAAAAACTGTTTTTT	CASSSKGQGAWNEKLFF
TRBD1	TRBV28	TRBJ2-1	-	TGTGCCAGCAGTCCGCCTGCCGGGACAGTTACCAATGAGCAGTTCTTC	CASSPPAGTVTNEQFF
TRBD1	TRBV7-9	TRBJ2-2	many	TGTGCCAGCAGCCCGACAGGGGGCGGGGAGCTGTTTTTT	CASSPTGGGELFF
-	TRBV29-1	TRBJ2-1	many	TGCAGCGTGCTCCTAGCGTTGGGCGGGAATGAGCAGTTCTTC	CSVLLALGGNEQFF
TRBD2	TRBV10-3	TRBJ2-7	many	TGTGCCATCAGCGCTCTAGCGGGAGGGCCATACGAGCAGTACTTC	CAISALAGGPYEQYF
TRBD1	TRBV13	TRBJ2-5	many	TGTGCCAGCAGCTTACTCGGGGGACAGGGGGCAAGGGAGACCCAGTACTTC	CASSLLGGQGARETQYF
TRBD1	TRBV6-5	TRBJ1-2	many	TGTGCCAGCAGGAGCCTAGGGACAGGGAAGAACCTATATGGCTACACCTTC	CASRSLGTGKNLYGYTF
-	TRBV20-1	TRBJ2-1	once	TGCAGTGCTAGCGGGAGTGAGCAGTTCTTC	CSASGSEQFF
-	TRBV20-1	TRBJ2-7	many	TGCAGTGCTTCCTACAGGGAAACGGGCGAGCAGTACTTC	CSASYRETGEQYF
-	TRBV10-3	TRBJ2-7	many	TGTGCCATCAGTGAGTCTCGACAGGATACCTACGAGCAGTACTTC	CAISESRQDTYEQYF
-	TRBV6-6	TRBJ2-2	many	TGTGCCAGCACCCCAGGACCCGGGGAGCTGTTTTTT	CASTPGPGELFF
TRBD2	TRBV7-3	TRBJ2-5	-	TGTGCCAGGGGGGGGGGGACTAGCGGGAAAGCGGAGACCCAGTACTTC	CARGGGTSGKAETQYF